This section outlines one T cell receptor beta chain sequence together with its context. Antigen: not known. RNA transcripts gave rise to amplified TCR beta CDR3 regions. HTBI primers were employed in a first-round RT-PCR of the TCR CDR3. A single record per CDR3 protein comes from TCRdb applying MiXCR to the multiplex PCR reads. Altogether some 500,000 distinct CDR3 sequences are present, approximately 16% being singletons, with the ten largest covering 25% to 35%. The source of the sample is a study of T cells in Graves' hyperthyroidism and ophthalmopathy. Whole-study context: Peripheral blood collection took place at initial diagnosis, before any treatment.

Overall study findings and caveats: From stable hyperthyroidism, ophthalmopathy was set apart by a 13 V-J model. The blood repertoire included most of the expanded thyroid clonotypes above 0.001.

V was cut by 1 base and J by 5 bases, with 7 bases left in between. The CDR3 is 13 residues long. Germline CDR1 and CDR2: SGHNT and YENEEA. Fresh peripheral blood, about 10 ml of it, supplied the PBMCs. The TCR sequence derives from a woman in her thirties with Graves' ophthalmopathy. Source material: blood. V usage is TRBV11-3 and J usage is TRBJ2-3; D not certain. The CDR3 is CASSLGRGDTQYF. The DNA for the CDR3 is TGTGCCAGCAGCTTAGGTCGAGGAGATACGCAGTATTTT.